What follows is one TCR beta chain and its context. This CDR3 region has 14 residues. The V end was cut by 2 bases, the J end by 5 bases, with 12 bases between. CDR1 is SGHAT, CDR2 FQNNGV, per germline. Second-dose intervals near 4 or 12 weeks were combined. These data come from a study of T cell responses to AZD1222 COVID-19 vaccine. The assay was immunoSEQ multiplex PCR, and TCRdb's table has in-frame clones only and misses some. This sample has about 69,000 clones, with roughly 80% found just once. The clonotype was recovered from an adult who received the AZD1222 COVID-19 vaccine. The V call is TRBV11-2, the J call TRBJ1-1; D gene uncertain. The material sequenced was peripheral blood, taken 28 days after the second AZD1222 dose. This CDR3 reads CASSLSVGHTEAFF. DNA for the CDR3: TGTGCCAGCAGCTTAAGCGTTGGGCATACTGAAGCTTTCTTT.